This T cell receptor (beta chain) was recorded in a study of cytomegalovirus exposure and HLA in healthy donors. Per the germline V gene, CDR1 is LNHDA and CDR2 is SQIVND (reference sequence). The CDR3 has 16 amino acids. V shed 5 bases and J shed 3 bases, with 20 bases lying between them. Researchers ran the PCR with 60 Vbeta and 13 Jbeta primers. Study processing details: In a later analysis, of 79 million or so unique beta chains, roughly 9.9 million appeared in at least two donors. Here immunoSEQ multiplex PCR was the method, and the copy in TCRdb shows in-frame clones only, minus some. The V and J calls and clone size are taken from that table; D and trimming were inferred from the DNA. Altogether around 170,000 clones are present, 82% being singletons, with the ten largest covering 1.5% to 1.9%. Whole-study results and caveats: Cytomegalovirus-associated TCR beta chains were listed, numbering under 200. CMV antigen specificity of three CMV-associated chains was confirmed in vitro. Earlier results showed most TCR beta V segments being productive about 87% or about 30% of the time.

Only one count was recorded for this clone. Its target is not known. The chain employs TRBV19 and TRBJ2-7; tentatively, D is TRBD2 (7 bases). The sequence came from a man aged 35 to 55 in good health and CMV-seronegative. The specimen sequenced was PBMCs. The CDR3 loop reads CASSPSTGGGFYEQYF. The CDR3 bases are TGTGCCAGTAGTCCTTCGACGGGCGGGGGCTTCTACGAGCAGTACTTC.